Here is one T cell receptor (beta chain) with its context. Its target is unknown. With V trimmed by 4 bases and J by 4 bases, 6 bases remained unmatched. Germline values: CDR1 SGHNT, CDR2 YYREEE (reference sequence). This CDR3 is 14 amino acids long. TCRdb ran MiXCR on the 5' RACE reads and lists one entry per CDR3 protein. The sample records about 250,000 distinct CDR3 sequences, under 35% being singletons. The data were taken from a study of CD8 T cells in ankylosing spondylitis. Findings and limits, study-wide: Disease-linked clones reportedly showed significant enrichment in matched ankylosing spondylitis synovial fluid.

The clonotype was recovered from a male donor with ankylosing spondylitis or in good health (not recorded which). Specimen: blood, either unsorted or a sorted T cell fraction (not recorded which). The genes are TRBV5-4 and TRBJ2-5; 8 bases are shared with TRBD2. CDR3 nucleotide sequence: TGTGCCAGCAGCACCGCGGGGGGACGAGAGACCCAGTACTTC. Translated, it gives CASSTAGGRETQYF.